The 18 T cell receptor beta chains below all came from one sample that was sequenced in a study of cytomegalovirus exposure and HLA in healthy donors. The PCR made use of 60 Vbeta and 13 Jbeta primers. Repertoires were generated with immunoSEQ multiplex PCR, while TCRdb's copy carries only in-frame clones and drops some. Its clone listing holds under 200,000 clones. The specimen was PBMCs. The receptor source for this set is a man younger than 45 in good health and CMV-seronegative.

The chain combines TRBV6-1 with TRBJ1-2; possible D gene TRBD1, 5 bases. There are 16 residues in the CDR3. Looked up from germline, CDR1 is MNHNS and CDR2 is SASEGT. V dropped 3 bases and J dropped 0 bases, with 14 bases sitting between them. The CDR3, as DNA: TGTGCCAGCAGTGAGGGACTGCTACGAACTAACTATGGCTACACCTTC. It specifies CASSEGLLRTNYGYTF.

The V gene is TRBV19, the J gene TRBJ1-6, with a possible D match to TRBD1 (5 bases). Germline CDR1 and CDR2: LNHDA and SQIVND (reference sequence). CDR3 length: 16 amino acids. V was clipped by 6 bases and J by 1 base, with 13 bases between them. The CDR3 protein is CASRRTQASYNSPLHF. The CDR3 nucleotides are TGTGCCAGTAGACGTACACAGGCATCCTATAATTCACCCCTCCACTTT. Full variable domain (missing parts from reference TRBV19 and TRBJ1-6): DGGITQSPKYLFRKEGQNVTLSCEQNLNHDAMYWYRQDPGQGLRLIYYSQIVNDFQKGDIAEGYSVSREKKESFPLTVTSAQKNPTAFYLCASRRTQASYNSPLHFGNGTRLTVT.

V gene TRBV29-1 combines with J gene TRBJ1-5; unclear D gene. CDR1 and CDR2 from the germline V gene are SQVTM and ANQGSEA. The ends were cut back, 4 bases at V and 1 base at J, with 8 bases in the middle. The CDR3 is 13 residues long. CDR3 nucleotide sequence: TGCAGCGTTGCGGAGGCGAGCAATCAGCCCCAGCATTTT. Protein: CSVAEASNQPQHF.

Of note for this clone: One junction end does not reproduce the germline sequence, and a read error may be involved. The chain carries TRBV11-2 and TRBJ2-3; TRBD2 matches 13 bases. The CDR3 runs 12 residues. Per germline, CDR1 SGHAT and CDR2 FQNNGV. This CDR3 is CASSFELAGGEW. CDR3 sequence (DNA): TGTGCCAGCAGCTTCGAACTAGCGGGGGGGGAGTGG.

The CDR3 DNA sequence: TGTGCCAGCAGTGTAGGTATAGGGGCGGATACGCAGTATTTT. It is translated as CASSVGIGADTQYF. The chain has TRBV25-1 and TRBJ2-3; possibly TRBD1 for D (5 bases). V lost 4 bases and J lost 6, with 14 bases in between. CDR3 length: 14 amino acids. In germline, CDR1 is MGHDK, CDR2 SYGVNS.

The V and J genes are TRBV19 and TRBJ2-7, with a possible D match to TRBD1 (6 bases). The CDR3 is 13 amino acids. Trimming pared 4 bases from V and 3 bases from J, leaving 10 bases between. Germline CDR1 reads LNHDA; CDR2 reads SQIVND (reference sequence). CDR3 in DNA: TGTGCCAGTAGTAGGGACAACCACTACGAGCAGTACTTC. Encoded protein: CASSRDNHYEQYF.

Comments on this clone: This specimen includes other DNA sequences encoding the same CDR3. CDR3 DNA sequence: TGTGCCAGCAGTTTAGGACAGGGGAATCAGCCCCAGCATTTT. It is translated as CASSLGQGNQPQHF. This chain joins TRBV28 and TRBJ1-5, with 9 bases matching TRBD1. The CDR3 totals 14 residues. Trimming took 2 bases from V and 4 from J; bases not matched to a gene: 0. Germline V gene sequence: CDR1 MDHEN, CDR2 SYDVKM.

In DNA form, the CDR3 reads TGTGCTCTCAGACAGGGGGGCAATCAGCCCCAGCATTTT. Protein product: CALRQGGNQPQHF. The rearrangement links TRBV30 to TRBJ1-5; TRBD1 aligns across 9 bases. Germline-derived CDR1 and CDR2 are GTSNPN and SVGIG (reference sequence). The CDR3 has 13 amino acids.

The chain is built from TRBV18 and TRBJ2-7; tentatively, D is TRBD2 (6 bases). CDR1 is KGHSH, CDR2 LQKENI, per germline. This CDR3 region has 14 residues. The germline V and J ends were trimmed by 3 bases and 7 bases, with 16 bases remaining between them. The CDR3 loop reads CASSPIQLGGEQYF. The CDR3 coding sequence is TGTGCCAGCTCACCGATCCAGCTTGGAGGGGAGCAGTACTTC.

The rearrangement joins TRBV2 to TRBJ2-3, with TRBD2 as a possible D gene (6 bases). V lost 4 bases, J lost 2 bases, and 13 bases lay in between. This CDR3 is built from 15 residues. Germline V CDR1 and CDR2: SNHLY, FYNNEI. The CDR3: CASSANGGHTDTQYF. Here the CDR3 DNA reads TGTGCCAGCAGTGCAAACGGAGGGCACACAGATACGCAGTATTTT.

This chain links TRBV2 with TRBJ2-3; D is undetermined. The ends were cut back, 3 bases at V and 8 bases at J, with 12 bases in the middle. The V gene's germline CDR1 is SNHLY and CDR2 FYNNEI. CDR3 length: 13 amino acids. This chain's CDR3 is CASSDSVVSTQYF. The CDR3 coding sequence is TGTGCCAGCAGTGACTCGGTAGTAAGTACGCAGTATTTT. Looking up the rest from reference TRBV2 and TRBJ2-3 gives the full variable domain: EPEVTQTPSHQVTQMGQEVILRCVPISNHLYFYWYRQILGQKVEFLVSFYNNEISEKSEIFDDQFSVERPDGSNFTLKIRSTKLEDSAMYFCASSDSVVSTQYFGPGTRLTVL.

V and J are TRBV2 and TRBJ2-1; 13 bases match TRBD2. CDR3 length: 18 residues. Trimming took 5 bases from V and 10 from J; bases not matched to a gene: 17. Looked up from germline, CDR1 is SNHLY and CDR2 is FYNNEI. The CDR3 spells CASSSAGRGTSGDIEQFF. As DNA, the CDR3 is TGTGCCAGCAGTTCAGCCGGTCGGGGGACTAGCGGGGACATAGAGCAGTTCTTC.

The chain couples TRBV28 to TRBJ1-6; D remains ambiguous. Germline V gene lookup returns CDR1 MDHEN and CDR2 SYDVKM. V dropped 8 bases and J dropped 3 bases, with 5 bases sitting between them. The CDR3 is 12 residues long. CDR3 amino acids: CASENYNSPLHF. The CDR3, as DNA: TGTGCCAGCGAGAACTATAATTCACCCCTCCACTTT.

V usage is TRBV28 and J usage is TRBJ1-1; D ambiguous. V was cut by 7 bases and J by 0 bases, with 9 bases left in between. CDR1 and CDR2 from the germline V gene are MDHEN and SYDVKM. The CDR3 covers 13 residues. DNA of the CDR3: TGTGCCAGCACCATAGACATGAACACTGAAGCTTTCTTT. Amino acids: CASTIDMNTEAFF. Drawing the rest from reference TRBV28 and TRBJ1-1, the complete variable domain is DVKVTQSSRYLVKRTGEKVFLECVQDMDHENMFWYRQDPGLGLRLIYFSYDVKMKEKGDIPEGYSVSREKKERFSLILESASTNQTSMYLCASTIDMNTEAFFGQGTRLTVV.

The V call is TRBV5-4, the J call TRBJ2-1, with 10 nucleotides matching TRBD1. The CDR3 length is 12 residues. Germline CDR1 reads SGHNT; CDR2 reads YYREEE (reference sequence). Germline trimming cut 5 bases from V and 10 bases from J; bases unmatched to any gene: 3. The CDR3 loop reads CASRGTGVEQFF. The CDR3 region has the DNA TGTGCCAGCAGGGGGACAGGGGTGGAGCAGTTCTTC. Together with reference TRBV5-4 and TRBJ2-1, the CDR3 gives the full variable domain: ETGVTQSPTHLIKTRGQQVTLRCSSQSGHNTVSWYQQALGQGPQFIFQYYREEENGRGNFPPRFSGLQFPNYSSELNVNALELDDSALYLCASRGTGVEQFFGPGTRLTVL.

The CDR3: CASSQGAYNEQFF. The CDR3, as DNA: TGTGCCAGCAGTCAGGGGGCGTACAATGAGCAGTTCTTC. The chain links TRBV2 to TRBJ2-1; 8 nucleotides align to TRBD1. V dropped 5 bases and J dropped 4; count of bases not matched to a gene: 1. This CDR3 is built from 13 residues. CDR1 and CDR2 from the germline V gene are SNHLY and FYNNEI.

V usage is TRBV5-1 and J usage is TRBJ2-7, with TRBD2 matching 8 bases. V lost 0 bases to trimming and J lost 2 bases; unmatched junction nucleotides: 7. The CDR3 has 16 amino acids. In germline, CDR1 is SGHRS, CDR2 YFSETQ. CDR3 in DNA: TGCGCCAGCAGCTTGGCCGGAGCGGGAGCGCCCTACGAGCAGTACTTC. It encodes CASSLAGAGAPYEQYF.

The gene calls are TRBV19 and TRBJ1-6; D may be TRBD1 (5 bases). V dropped 3 bases and J dropped 7 bases, with 10 bases sitting between them. The CDR3 is 14 amino acids. Germline loops: CDR1 LNHDA, CDR2 SQIVND (reference sequence). As DNA, the CDR3 is TGTGCCAGTAGTATTCAGGGAAGCAATTCACCCCTCCACTTT. Translation: CASSIQGSNSPLHF.